Listed here is a single TCR beta chain. The antigen is not known. These data come from a study of CD8+CD57+ T cells in acquired aplastic anemia. The template used for profiling TCR beta VDJ and CDR3 was genomic DNA. Each CDR3 protein gets one entry after TCRdb re-called the reads with MiXCR. In the table there are some 180,000 distinct CDR3 sequences, 46% of which are singletons. Study outcomes and limitations: Patients and controls shared approximately 28 CD8+ CDR3 sequences.

The ends lost 5 bases at V and 2 bases at J; junction bases unmatched: 5. Per the germline V gene, CDR1 is SGHTA and CDR2 is FQGNSA. The CDR3 is 15 residues long. What was sequenced was sorted CD4+, CD8+, or CD8+CD57+ T cells (not recorded which) from PBMCs. The TCR sequence derives from a human donor in good health. This chain links TRBV7-2 with TRBJ2-7; 11 positions match TRBD2. Here the CDR3 DNA reads TGTGCCAGCAGCCACTCGACTAGCGGGGCCTACGAGCAGTACTTC. This codes for CASSHSTSGAYEQYF.